The entry that follows covers one T cell receptor beta chain sequence. The data derive from a study of T-cell reconstitution after alpha-beta-depleted transplantation in children. Per germline, CDR1 KGHSH and CDR2 LQKENI. The CDR3 consists of 15 residues. V shed 4 bases and J 0 bases; nucleotides not matched to a gene: 2. Unique molecular identifiers tagged the TCRbeta library. TCRdb itself ran the PCR reads through MiXCR, one entry per CDR3 protein. The repertoire holds hundreds of thousands of distinct CDR3 sequences, with around 18% as singletons. The clonotype originates from a human donor who donated a stem cell graft to a child with acute lymphoblastic leukemia. The specimen comprised PBMCs from the stem cell graft donor, sampled from the stem cell graft. The V and J genes are TRBV18 and TRBJ2-2; 7 nucleotides align to TRBD1. The CDR3 loop reads CASSQGAANTGELFF. CDR3 DNA: TGTGCCAGCTCACAGGGGGCGGCGAACACCGGGGAGCTGTTTTTT. Looking up the rest from reference TRBV18 and TRBJ2-2 gives the full variable domain: NAGVMQNPRHLVRRRGQEARLRCSPMKGHSHVYWYRQLPEEGLKFMVYLQKENIIDESGMPKERFSAEFPKEGPSILRIQQVVRGDSAAYFCASSQGAANTGELFFGEGSRLTVL.